A selection of T cell receptor beta chains follows, all from one sample in a study of cytomegalovirus exposure and HLA in healthy donors. Clones were sequenced by immunoSEQ multiplex PCR, and TCRdb holds only the in-frame ones, with some missing. The sample includes 110,000 to 150,000 clones, around 9.6% of them seen just once. Source material: PBMCs. These receptor sequences come from a male donor in good health and CMV-seronegative. The CDR3 runs from the conserved cysteine through the conserved F or W. A D gene is named only where the DNA matches it firmly. Not every row has a clone size; where given, it reads once, few, many or a size class.

>.|TRBD2|TRBJ2-4|TRBV29-1
TGCAGCGCTGAGGGACTAGCGGGAGACATTGGAAACATTCAGTACTTC
CSAEGLAGDIGNIQYF
>.|.|TRBJ2-7|TRBV11-2
TGTGCCAGCAGCTCGCCTAGGGGGGGCTACGAGCAGTACTTC
CASSSPRGGYEQYF
>.|.|TRBJ1-5|TRBV10-2
TGCGCCAGCAACTGGGGAGGGCAGAATCAGCCCCAGCATTTT
CASNWGGQNQPQHF
>few|.|TRBJ1-1|TRBV27
TGTGCCAGCAGTCCTTGGGGGGTGGGCACTGAAGCTTTCTTT
CASSPWGVGTEAFF
>few|TRBD2|TRBJ2-1|TRBV30
TGTGCCTTCAAGCGGGAGGGCCGGTACAATGAGCAGTTCTTC
CAFKREGRYNEQFF
>.|.|TRBJ2-5|TRBV2
TGTGCCAGCAGCCCCGGGATACTTCAAGAGACCCAGTACTTC
CASSPGILQETQYF
>.|.|TRBJ1-1|TRBV11-1
TGTGCCAGCAGCCATGACAGGATGAACACTGAAGCTTTCTTT
CASSHDRMNTEAFF
>few|TRBD1|TRBJ2-2|TRBV27
TGTGCCAGCGGGAGCCAGGGGGCAGCAAACACCGGGGAGCTGTTTTTT
CASGSQGAANTGELFF
>few|TRBD1|TRBJ2-5|TRBV7-8
TGTGCCAGCAGCCCGGGACAGGGAGAAGAGACCCAGTACTTC
CASSPGQGEETQYF
>few|TRBD1|TRBJ2-7|TRBV6-1
TGTGCCAGCGACCCTGCCGGGACAGCCTCCTACGAGCAGTACTTC
CASDPAGTASYEQYF
>few|TRBD2|TRBJ2-1|TRBV7-2
TGTGCCAGCAGCTTAGAACTAGCGGGCCCGAATGAGCAGTTCTTC
CASSLELAGPNEQFF
>.|.|TRBJ2-3|TRBV25-1
TGTGCCAGCAGTGAAACAGGGAGTAGCACAGATACGCAGTATTTT
CASSETGSSTDTQYF
>few|.|TRBJ2-7|TRBV28
TGTGCCAGCAGTTTAAGGGGCAGAACCGAGCAGTACTTC
CASSLRGRTEQYF